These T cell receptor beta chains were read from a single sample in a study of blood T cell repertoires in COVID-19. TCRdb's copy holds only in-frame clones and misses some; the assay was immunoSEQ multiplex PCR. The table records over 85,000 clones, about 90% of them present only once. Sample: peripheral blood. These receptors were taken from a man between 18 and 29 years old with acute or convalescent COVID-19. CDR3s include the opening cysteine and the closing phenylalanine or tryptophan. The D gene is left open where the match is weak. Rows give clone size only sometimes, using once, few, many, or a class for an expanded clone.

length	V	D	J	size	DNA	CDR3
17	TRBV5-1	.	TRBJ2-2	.	TGCGCCAGCAGCCCGGGTTTGGGTCGATCGAACACCGGGGAGCTGTTTTTT	CASSPGLGRSNTGELFF
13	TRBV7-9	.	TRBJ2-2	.	TGTGCCAGCAGCTCGAGCGGTACCGGGGAGCTGTTTTTT	CASSSSGTGELFF
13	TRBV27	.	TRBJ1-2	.	TGTGCCAGCAGGTCTAAAGACTTCTATGGCTACACCTTC	CASRSKDFYGYTF
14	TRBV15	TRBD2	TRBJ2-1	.	TGTGCCACTAGGACTAGCGGGGGCCCCAATGAGCAGTTCTTC	CATRTSGGPNEQFF
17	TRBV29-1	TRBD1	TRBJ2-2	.	TGCAGCGTTGAAGCCAGGGGGCTAATCGGTGACACCGGGGAGCTGTTTTTT	CSVEARGLIGDTGELFF
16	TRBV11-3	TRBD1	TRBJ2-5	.	TGTGCCAGCAGCTTAGGGGGACAGGGGGCTCGGGAGACCCAGTACTTC	CASSLGGQGARETQYF
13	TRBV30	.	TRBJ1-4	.	TGTGCCTGGGGTGCAGGGACTAATGAAAAACTGTTTTTT	CAWGAGTNEKLFF
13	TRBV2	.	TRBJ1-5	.	TGTGCCAGCACCAGGACAGTTTTTCAGCCCCAGCATTTT	CASTRTVFQPQHF
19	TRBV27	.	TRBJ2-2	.	TGTGCCAGCAGTACTATAAGGGGAACAGGGCTAGTTTCGGCCGGGGAGCTGTTTTTT	CASSTIRGTGLVSAGELFF
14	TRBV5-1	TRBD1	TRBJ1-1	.	TGCGCCACCGGTCGGGGACAGGCGAACACTGAAGCTTTCTTT	CATGRGQANTEAFF
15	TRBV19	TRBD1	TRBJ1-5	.	TGTGCCAGTAGTATAGGGGACAGGGCAGGACAGCCCCAGCATTTT	CASSIGDRAGQPQHF
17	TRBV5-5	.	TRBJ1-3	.	TGTGCCAGCAGCTTCTACCAGGGGATCGACTCTGGAAACACCATATATTTT	CASSFYQGIDSGNTIYF
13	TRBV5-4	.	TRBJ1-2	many	TGTGCCAGCAGCTTAGGGGGTAACTATGGCTACACCTTC	CASSLGGNYGYTF
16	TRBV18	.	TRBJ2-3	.	TGTGCCAGCTCACCCCGGACTTCCCCTAGCACAGATACGCAGTATTTT	CASSPRTSPSTDTQYF
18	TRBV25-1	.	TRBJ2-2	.	TGTGCCAGCAGTCCCTCAGCGGGGACAGGCTTTATCACCGGGGAGCTGTTTTTT	CASSPSAGTGFITGELFF
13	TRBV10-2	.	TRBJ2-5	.	TGCGCCAGCAGCTGGGGGGGCCGGGAGACCCAGTACTTC	CASSWGGRETQYF
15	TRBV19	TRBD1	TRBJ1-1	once	TGTGCCAGTAGTACAGGGGGCGTTGCGAACACTGAAGCTTTCTTT	CASSTGGVANTEAFF
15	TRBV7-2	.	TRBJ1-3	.	TGTGCCAGCAGCTTAGGAGCAGGGCCAGGAAACACCATATATTTT	CASSLGAGPGNTIYF
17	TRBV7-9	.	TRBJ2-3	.	TGTGCCAGCAGCTTAATATGGGACACAATTATCACAGATACGCAGTATTTT	CASSLIWDTIITDTQYF
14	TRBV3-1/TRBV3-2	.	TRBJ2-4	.	TGTGCCAGCAGCCAAGCCCCCGGACTCCCGATTCAGTACTTC	CASSQAPGLPIQYF
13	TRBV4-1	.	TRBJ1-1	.	TGCGCCAGCAGCCAAGATCCTGACACTGAAGCTTTCTTT	CASSQDPDTEAFF
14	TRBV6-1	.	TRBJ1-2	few	TGTGCCAGCAGTGAAGTCGCGGCTTTCTATGGCTACACCTTC	CASSEVAAFYGYTF
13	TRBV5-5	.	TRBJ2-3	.	TGTGCCAGCAGCTCGGACTCCCCAGATACGCAGTATTTT	CASSSDSPDTQYF
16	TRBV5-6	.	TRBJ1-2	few	TGTGCCAGCAGCTTCCCAGGGTTAAAGGACGGCTATGGCTACACCTTC	CASSFPGLKDGYGYTF
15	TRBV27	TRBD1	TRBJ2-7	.	TGTGCCAGCAGTTTAAGGGGACAGGGGTTGAACGAGCAGTACTTC	CASSLRGQGLNEQYF
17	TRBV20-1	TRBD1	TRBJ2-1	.	TGCAGTGCTAGTGGGCAGGGGGCCTCGTGGGTATTGAATGAGCAGTTCTTC	CSASGQGASWVLNEQFF
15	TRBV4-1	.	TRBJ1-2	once	TGCGCCAGCAGCGCTAGGGCAGGGGCGCATAATGGCTACACCTTC	CASSARAGAHNGYTF
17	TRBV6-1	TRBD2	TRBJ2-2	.	TGTGCCAGCAGTGAATATCTAGGGGAGGGAAACACCGGGGAGCTGTTTTTT	CASSEYLGEGNTGELFF
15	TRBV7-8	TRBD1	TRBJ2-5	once	TGTGCCAGCAGCGCAGCGACAGGGGGCTGGGAGACCCAGTACTTC	CASSAATGGWETQYF
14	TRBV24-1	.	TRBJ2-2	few	TGTGCCACCAGTGATTTACCCAGGGTCGGGGAGCTGTTTTTT	CATSDLPRVGELFF
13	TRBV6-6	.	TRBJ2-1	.	TGTGCCAGCAGGGCAGGCTTCTACAATGAGCAGTTCTTC	CASRAGFYNEQFF
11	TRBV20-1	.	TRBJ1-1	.	TGCAGTGCTAGAGTACCAGGGCTGGCTTTCTTT	CSARVPGLAFF
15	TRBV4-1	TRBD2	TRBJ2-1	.	TGCGCCAGCAGCCAAGAAGCTAGCGGGAGAAATGAGCAGTTCTTC	CASSQEASGRNEQFF
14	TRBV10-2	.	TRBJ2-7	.	TGCGCCAGCAGTGAATTAGGACTTCCTTACGAGCAGTACTTC	CASSELGLPYEQYF
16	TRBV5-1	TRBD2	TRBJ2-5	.	TGCGCCAGCAGCTTGGGGCCTAGCGGAGGCCAAGAGACCCAGTACTTC	CASSLGPSGGQETQYF
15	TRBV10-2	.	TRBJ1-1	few	TGCGCCAGCTGTCCCTTCCCAGGGGTGAACACTGAAGCTTTCTTT	CASCPFPGVNTEAFF
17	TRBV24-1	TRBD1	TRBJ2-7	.	TGTGCCATCGGCTGGACAGGGGACCCCATTAGCTCCTACGAGCAGTACTTC	CAIGWTGDPISSYEQYF
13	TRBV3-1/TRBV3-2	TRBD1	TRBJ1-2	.	TGTGCCAGCAGCCAATCGGACAGGGAAGGCTACACCTTC	CASSQSDREGYTF
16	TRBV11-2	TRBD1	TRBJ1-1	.	TGTGCCAGCAGCTTAGGCCGGGACAGCGTGAACACTGAAGCTTTCTTT	CASSLGRDSVNTEAFF
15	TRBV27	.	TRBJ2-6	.	TGTGCCAGCAGTTTAACCCAGGGTGGGGCCAACGTCCTGACTTTC	CASSLTQGGANVLTF
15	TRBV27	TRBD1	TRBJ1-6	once	TGTGCCAGCAGTTTAGGGGGGACAGGGATATCACCCCTCCACTTT	CASSLGGTGISPLHF
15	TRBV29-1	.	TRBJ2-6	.	TGCAGCGTGGACTATCTTCAGGCTGGGGCCAACGTCCTGACTTTC	CSVDYLQAGANVLTF
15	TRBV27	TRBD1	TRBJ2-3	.	TGTGCCAGCAGTTTGGGACAGGGAACCACAGATACGCAGTATTTT	CASSLGQGTTDTQYF
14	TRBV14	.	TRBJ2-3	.	TGTGCCAGCAGCCCCCGACAGCGCACAGATACGCAGTATTTT	CASSPRQRTDTQYF
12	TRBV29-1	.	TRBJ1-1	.	TGCAGCGTCCAGGGGAGGGACACTGAAGCTTTCTTT	CSVQGRDTEAFF
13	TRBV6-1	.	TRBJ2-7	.	TGTGCCAGCAGTGATGGTTACAGCTACGAGCAGTACTTC	CASSDGYSYEQYF
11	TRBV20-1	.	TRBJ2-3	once	TGCAGTGCTAGAGCCGGGGAGTCGCAGTATTTT	CSARAGESQYF
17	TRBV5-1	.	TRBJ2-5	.	TGCGCCAGCAGCTTGGCTAACCCGGGGGAGATGGGAGAGACCCAGTACTTC	CASSLANPGEMGETQYF
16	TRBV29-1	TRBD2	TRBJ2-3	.	TGCAGCGTCTCCCCCCGACTAGCGGGAAGCACAGATACGCAGTATTTT	CSVSPRLAGSTDTQYF
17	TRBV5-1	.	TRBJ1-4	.	TGCGCCAGCAGCTTGGCCTCAGGGTCCCTCACTAATGAAAAACTGTTTTTT	CASSLASGSLTNEKLFF
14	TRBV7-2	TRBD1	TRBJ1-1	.	TGTGCCAGCAGCCAACAGGGGGCAAACACTGAAGCTTTCTTT	CASSQQGANTEAFF
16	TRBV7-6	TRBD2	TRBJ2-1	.	TGTGCCAGCAGCTTGACTAGCGGGGGTATTTACAATGAGCAGTTCTTC	CASSLTSGGIYNEQFF
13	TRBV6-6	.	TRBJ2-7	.	TGTGCCAGCAGACCCACTCTCTCCTACGAGCAGTACTTC	CASRPTLSYEQYF